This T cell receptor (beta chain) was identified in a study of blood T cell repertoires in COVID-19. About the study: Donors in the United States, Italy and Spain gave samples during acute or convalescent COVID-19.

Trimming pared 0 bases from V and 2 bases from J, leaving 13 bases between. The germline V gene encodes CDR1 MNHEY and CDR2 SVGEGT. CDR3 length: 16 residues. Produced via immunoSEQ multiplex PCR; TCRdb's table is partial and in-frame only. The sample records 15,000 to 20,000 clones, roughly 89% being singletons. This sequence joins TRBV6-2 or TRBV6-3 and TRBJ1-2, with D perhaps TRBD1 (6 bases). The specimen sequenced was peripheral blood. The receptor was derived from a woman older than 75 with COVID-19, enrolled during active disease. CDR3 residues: CASSYSVGHKNYGYTF. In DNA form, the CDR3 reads TGTGCCAGCAGTTACTCGGTGGGACATAAAAACTATGGCTACACCTTC.